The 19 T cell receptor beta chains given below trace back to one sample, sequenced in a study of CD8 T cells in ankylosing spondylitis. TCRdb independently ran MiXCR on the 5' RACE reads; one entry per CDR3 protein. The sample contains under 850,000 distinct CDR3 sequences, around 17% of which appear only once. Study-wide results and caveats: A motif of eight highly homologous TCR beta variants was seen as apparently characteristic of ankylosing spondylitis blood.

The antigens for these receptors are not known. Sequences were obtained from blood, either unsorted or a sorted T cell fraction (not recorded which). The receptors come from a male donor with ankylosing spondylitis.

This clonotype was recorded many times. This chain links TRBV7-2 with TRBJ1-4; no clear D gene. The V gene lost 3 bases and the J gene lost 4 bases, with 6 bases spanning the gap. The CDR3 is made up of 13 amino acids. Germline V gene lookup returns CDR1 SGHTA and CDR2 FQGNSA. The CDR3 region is CASSLQFNEKLFF. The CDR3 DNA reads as TGTGCCAGCAGCTTGCAGTTTAATGAAAAACTGTTTTTT.

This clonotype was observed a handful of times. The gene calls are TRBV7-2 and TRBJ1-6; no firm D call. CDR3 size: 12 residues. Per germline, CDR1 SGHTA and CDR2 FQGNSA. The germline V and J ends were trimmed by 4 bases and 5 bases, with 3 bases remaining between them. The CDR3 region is CASSSDNSPLHF. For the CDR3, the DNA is TGTGCCAGCAGCTCAGATAATTCACCCCTCCACTTT. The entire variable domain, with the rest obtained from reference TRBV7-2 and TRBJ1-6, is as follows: GAGVSQSPSNKVTEKGKDVELRCDPISGHTALYWYRQSLGQGLEFLIYFQGNSAPDKSGLPSDRFSAERTGGSVSTLTIQRTQQEDSAVYLCASSSDNSPLHFGNGTRLTVT.

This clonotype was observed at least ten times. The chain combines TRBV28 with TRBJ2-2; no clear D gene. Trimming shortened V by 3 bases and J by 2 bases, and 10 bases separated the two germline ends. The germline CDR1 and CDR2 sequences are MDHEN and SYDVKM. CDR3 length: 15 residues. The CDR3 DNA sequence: TGTGCCAGCAGTTTGGAAGGGCCCAACACCGGGGAGCTGTTTTTT. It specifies CASSLEGPNTGELFF.

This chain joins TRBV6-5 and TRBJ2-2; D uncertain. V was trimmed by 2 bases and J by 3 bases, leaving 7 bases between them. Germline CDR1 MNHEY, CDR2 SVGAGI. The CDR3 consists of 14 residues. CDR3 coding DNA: TGTGCCAGCAGTTACAACGAATACACCGGGGAGCTGTTTTTT. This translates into CASSYNEYTGELFF.

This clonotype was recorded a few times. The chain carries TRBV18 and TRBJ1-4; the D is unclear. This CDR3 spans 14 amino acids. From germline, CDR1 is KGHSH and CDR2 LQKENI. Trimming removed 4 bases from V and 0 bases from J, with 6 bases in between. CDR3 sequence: CASSLQATNEKLFF. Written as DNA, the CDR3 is TGTGCCAGCTCACTCCAGGCAACTAATGAAAAACTGTTTTTT. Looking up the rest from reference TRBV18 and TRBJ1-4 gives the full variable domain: NAGVMQNPRHLVRRRGQEARLRCSPMKGHSHVYWYRQLPEEGLKFMVYLQKENIIDESGMPKERFSAEFPKEGPSILRIQQVVRGDSAAYFCASSLQATNEKLFFGSGTQLSVL.

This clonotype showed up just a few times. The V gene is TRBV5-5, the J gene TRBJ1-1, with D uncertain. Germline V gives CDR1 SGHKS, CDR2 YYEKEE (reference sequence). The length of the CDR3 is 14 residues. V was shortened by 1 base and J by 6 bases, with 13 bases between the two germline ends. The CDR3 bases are TGTGCCAGCAGCTTGCCCCAACCGGGAGCTGAAGCTTTCTTT. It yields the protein CASSLPQPGAEAFF.

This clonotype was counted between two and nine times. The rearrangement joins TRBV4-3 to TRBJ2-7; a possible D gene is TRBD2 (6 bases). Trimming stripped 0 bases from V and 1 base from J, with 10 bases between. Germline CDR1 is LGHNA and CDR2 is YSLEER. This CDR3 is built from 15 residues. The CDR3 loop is CASSQEGLTSYEQYF. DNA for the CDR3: TGCGCCAGCAGCCAAGAAGGACTAACATCCTACGAGCAGTACTTC.

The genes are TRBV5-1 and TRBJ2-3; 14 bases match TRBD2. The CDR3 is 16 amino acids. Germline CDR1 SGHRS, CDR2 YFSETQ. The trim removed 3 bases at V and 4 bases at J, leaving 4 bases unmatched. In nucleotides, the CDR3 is TGCGCCAGCAGCTCGACTAGCGGGGGGGAGCCAGATACGCAGTATTTT. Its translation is CASSSTSGGEPDTQYF.

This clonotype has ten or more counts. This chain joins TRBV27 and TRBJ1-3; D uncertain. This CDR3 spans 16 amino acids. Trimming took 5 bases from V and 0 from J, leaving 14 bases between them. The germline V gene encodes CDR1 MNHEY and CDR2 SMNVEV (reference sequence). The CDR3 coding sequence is TGTGCCAGCAGTCCCCTCGCGGGCTTCTCTGGAAACACCATATATTTT. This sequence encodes CASSPLAGFSGNTIYF.

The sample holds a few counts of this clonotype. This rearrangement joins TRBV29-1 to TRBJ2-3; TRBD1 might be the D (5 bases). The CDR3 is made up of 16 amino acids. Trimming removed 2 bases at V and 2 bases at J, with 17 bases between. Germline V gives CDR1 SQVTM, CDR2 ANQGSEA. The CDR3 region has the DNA TGCAGCGTTGAACCCTTAGACAGTCCAGACACAGATACGCAGTATTTT. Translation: CSVEPLDSPDTDTQYF.

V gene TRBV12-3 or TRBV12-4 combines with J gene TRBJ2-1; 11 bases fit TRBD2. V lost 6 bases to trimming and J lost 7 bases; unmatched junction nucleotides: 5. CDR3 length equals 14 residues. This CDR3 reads CASRPIAGGNEQFF. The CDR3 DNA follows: TGTGCCAGCAGGCCCATAGCGGGAGGGAATGAGCAGTTCTTC.

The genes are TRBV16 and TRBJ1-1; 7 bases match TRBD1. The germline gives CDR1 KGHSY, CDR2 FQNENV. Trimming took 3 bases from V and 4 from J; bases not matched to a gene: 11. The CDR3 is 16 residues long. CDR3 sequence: CASSQHRGQSITEAFF. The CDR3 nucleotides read TGTGCCAGCAGCCAGCACAGGGGACAATCGATCACTGAAGCTTTCTTT. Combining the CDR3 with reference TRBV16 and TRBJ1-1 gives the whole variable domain GEEVAQTPKHLVRGEGQKAKLYCAPIKGHSYVFWYQQVLKNEFKFLISFQNENVFDETGMPKERFSAKCLPNSPCSLEIQATKLEDSAVYFCASSQHRGQSITEAFFGQGTRLTVV.

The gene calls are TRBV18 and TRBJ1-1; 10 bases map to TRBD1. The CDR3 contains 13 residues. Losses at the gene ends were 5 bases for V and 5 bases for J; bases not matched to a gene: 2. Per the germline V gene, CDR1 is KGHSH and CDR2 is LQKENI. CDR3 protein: CASSGTGETEAFF. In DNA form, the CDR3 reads TGTGCCAGCTCAGGGACAGGGGAGACTGAAGCTTTCTTT.

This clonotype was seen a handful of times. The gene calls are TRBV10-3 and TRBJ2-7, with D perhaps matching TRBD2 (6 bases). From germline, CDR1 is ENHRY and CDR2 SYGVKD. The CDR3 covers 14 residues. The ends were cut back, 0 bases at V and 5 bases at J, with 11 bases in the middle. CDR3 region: CAISESERANEQYF. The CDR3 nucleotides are TGTGCCATCAGTGAGTCCGAGCGGGCGAACGAGCAGTACTTC.

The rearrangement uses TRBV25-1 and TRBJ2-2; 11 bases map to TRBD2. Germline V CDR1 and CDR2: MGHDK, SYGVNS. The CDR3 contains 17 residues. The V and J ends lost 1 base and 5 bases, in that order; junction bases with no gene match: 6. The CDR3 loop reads CASSEWQLAGDTGELFF. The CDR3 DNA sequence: TGTGCCAGCAGTGAATGGCAACTAGCGGGAGATACCGGGGAGCTGTTTTTT.

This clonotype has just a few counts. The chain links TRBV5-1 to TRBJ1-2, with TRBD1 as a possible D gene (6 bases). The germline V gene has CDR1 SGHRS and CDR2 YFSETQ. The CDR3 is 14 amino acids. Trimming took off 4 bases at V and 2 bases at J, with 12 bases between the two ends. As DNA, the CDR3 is TGCGCCAGCAGCCGCGACAGGCCCAACTATGGCTACACCTTC. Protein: CASSRDRPNYGYTF.

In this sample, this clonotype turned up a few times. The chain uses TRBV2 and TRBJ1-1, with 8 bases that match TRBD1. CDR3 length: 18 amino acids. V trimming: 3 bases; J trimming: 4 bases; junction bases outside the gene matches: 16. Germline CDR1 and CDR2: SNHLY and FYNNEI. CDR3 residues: CASSELGYSRTGGTEAFF. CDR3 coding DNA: TGTGCCAGCAGTGAGTTGGGCTACTCCCGCACAGGGGGCACTGAAGCTTTCTTT.

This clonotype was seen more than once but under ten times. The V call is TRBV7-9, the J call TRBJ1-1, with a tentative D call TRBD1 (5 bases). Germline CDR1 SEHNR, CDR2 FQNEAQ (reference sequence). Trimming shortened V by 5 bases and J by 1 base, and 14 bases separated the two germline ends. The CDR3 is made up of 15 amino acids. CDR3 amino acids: CASSAMGGENTEAFF. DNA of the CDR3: TGTGCCAGCAGCGCCATGGGGGGGGAGAACACTGAAGCTTTCTTT.

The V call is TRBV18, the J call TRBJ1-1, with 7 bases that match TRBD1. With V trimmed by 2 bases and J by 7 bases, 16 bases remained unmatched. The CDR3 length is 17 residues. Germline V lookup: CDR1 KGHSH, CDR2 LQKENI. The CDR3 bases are TGTGCCAGCTCACCAGGGTTTCCCGGAGCAGGGGGGGTTGAAGCTTTCTTT. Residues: CASSPGFPGAGGVEAFF.